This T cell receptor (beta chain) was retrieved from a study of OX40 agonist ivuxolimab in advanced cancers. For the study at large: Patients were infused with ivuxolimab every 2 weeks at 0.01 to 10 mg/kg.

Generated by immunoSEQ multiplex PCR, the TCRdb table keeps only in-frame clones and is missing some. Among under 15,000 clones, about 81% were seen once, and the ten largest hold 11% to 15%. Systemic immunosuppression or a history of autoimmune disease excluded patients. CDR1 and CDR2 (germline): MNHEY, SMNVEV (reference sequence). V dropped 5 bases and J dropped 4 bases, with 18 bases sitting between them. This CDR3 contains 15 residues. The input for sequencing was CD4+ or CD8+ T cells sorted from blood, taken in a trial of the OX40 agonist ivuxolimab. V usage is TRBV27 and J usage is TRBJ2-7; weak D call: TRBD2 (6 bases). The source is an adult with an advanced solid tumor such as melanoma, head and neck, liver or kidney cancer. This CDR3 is CASSAGLTVSYEQYF. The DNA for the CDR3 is TGTGCCAGCAGTGCTGGACTAACTGTTTCGTACGAGCAGTACTTC.